This T cell receptor (beta chain) was recorded in a study of T cell repertoires in cytomegalovirus infection. Study details: Recently described HLA-C-restricted plus well-studied HLA-B-restricted CMV epitopes were used. Evidence of both CMV infection and a matching HLA type came from public TCR beta signatures. General study results and limits: Summed frequency of public TCR beta families distinguished CMV carriers with the relevant HLA. The ex vivo response was dominated by HLA-C-restricted CMV-specific TCR beta clonotypes.

The germline V gene has CDR1 SEHNR and CDR2 FQNEAQ (reference sequence). Trimming cost V 5 bases and J 8 bases, with 9 bases left between them. The CDR3 is made up of 11 amino acids. TCRdb processed the reads anew with MiXCR; each CDR3 protein has one entry. Of around 900,000 distinct CDR3 sequences in the sample, roughly 30% are singletons; the top ten hold around an eighth. This clonotype was detected a few times. Its antigen is unknown. The genes are TRBV7-9 and TRBJ1-2, with D perhaps TRBD1 (5 bases). This clonotype was obtained from a human donor in good health (CMV status not recorded). Some clones in this sample may be carry-over from other donors' samples. The material sequenced was cultured CD8+ T cells from PBMCs, taken from culture after CMV antigen stimulation. In nucleotides, the CDR3 is TGTGCCAGCAGCGGCAGGGAAGGCTACACCTTC. Translated: CASSGREGYTF. Based on the CDR3 plus reference TRBV7-9 and TRBJ1-2, the full variable domain is DTGVSQNPRHKITKRGQNVTFRCDPISEHNRLYWYRQTLGQGPEFLTYFQNEAQLEKSRLLSDRFSAERPKGSFSTLEIQRTEQGDSAMYLCASSGREGYTFGSGTRLTVV.